Listed below are T cell receptor beta chains from one sample, sequenced in a study of blood T cell repertoires in COVID-19. Only in-frame clones appear in the TCRdb table, and some are missing; sequencing was by immunoSEQ multiplex PCR. The table has 96,000 or so clones, more than 85% seen once. Sequenced sample: peripheral blood. These receptors were collected from a man in his 60s with acute or convalescent COVID-19. Both conserved end residues are part of each CDR3. A D gene is named only where the DNA matches it firmly.

>TRBJ2-1|TRBV28|.
TGTGCCAGCATTATGGTGGGCCATGAGCAGTTCTTC
CASIMVGHEQFF
>TRBJ2-7|TRBV20-1|TRBD2
TGCAGTGCTAGTCGGAGCGGGGGCTCCTACTCCTACGAGCAGTACTTC
CSASRSGGSYSYEQYF
>TRBJ2-2|TRBV28|TRBD2
TGTGCCAGCAGTTTATATGGCGGGAGGGCCTTCGGGGAGCTGTTTTTT
CASSLYGGRAFGELFF
>TRBJ2-7|TRBV29-1|TRBD2
TGCAGCGTTGACTCCCGGGGGGACTCCTACGAGCAGTACTTC
CSVDSRGDSYEQYF
>TRBJ1-5|TRBV9|TRBD1
TGTGCCAGCAGCGTAGAACCTACAGGGGTGGGTCAGCCCCAGCATTTT
CASSVEPTGVGQPQHF
>TRBJ2-1|TRBV5-6|.
TGTGCCAGCAGCTTGGACGGGGGTACCAATGAGCAGTTCTTC
CASSLDGGTNEQFF
>TRBJ1-1|TRBV29-1|TRBD1
TGCAGCGTTGAACAGACAGGGGGAGGCACTGAAGCTTTCTTT
CSVEQTGGGTEAFF
>TRBJ2-2|TRBV18|.
TGTGCCAGCTCACCACCGGCGGCTAGCTACACCGGGGAGCTGTTTTTT
CASSPPAASYTGELFF
>TRBJ1-3|TRBV10-3|TRBD1
TGTGCCATCAGTGGGAGGGGGCCCGACGGCTCTGGAAACACCATATATTTT
CAISGRGPDGSGNTIYF
>TRBJ2-5|TRBV2|.
TGTGCCAGCACCTCGGGGTTTGGGGAGACCCAGTACTTC
CASTSGFGETQYF
>TRBJ1-1|TRBV29-1|.
TGCATCGTTCTCACAGATAACACTGAAGCTTTCTTT
CIVLTDNTEAFF
>TRBJ2-5|TRBV11-2|.
TGTGCCAGCAGCCACGACAAGACCCAGTACTTC
CASSHDKTQYF
>TRBJ2-1|TRBV7-8|TRBD2
TGTGCCAGCAGCCTCGGGACTAGCGGGTACCATGAGCAGTTCTTC
CASSLGTSGYHEQFF
>TRBJ2-3|TRBV6-2/TRBV6-3|TRBD1
TGTGCCAGCAGTTCCCAGTATGGGACAGGGGGCTCCGTACACACAGATACGCAGTATTTT
CASSSQYGTGGSVHTDTQYF
>TRBJ2-7|TRBV2|.
TGTGCCAGCAGTGAAACGGGAGCCCCCCTGGCCTCCGAGCAGTACTTC
CASSETGAPLASEQYF
>TRBJ2-1|TRBV5-6|.
TGTGCCAGCAGCTTGGACAGCCACAATGAGCAGTTCTTC
CASSLDSHNEQFF
>TRBJ1-1|TRBV4-2|.
TGTGCCAGCAGCCAAGGGGAGGGTGAGCGAACTGAAGCTTTCTTT
CASSQGEGERTEAFF
>TRBJ2-2|TRBV20-1|.
TGCAGTGCTAGTGGAGGGACCGGGGAGCTGTTTTTT
CSASGGTGELFF
>TRBJ1-5|TRBV25-1|.
TGTGCCAGCAGGGGGGCTTTCAATCAGCCCCAGCATTTT
CASRGAFNQPQHF
>TRBJ2-1|TRBV12-3/TRBV12-4|TRBD1
TGTGCCAGCAGTCCAGGGGGTCAGGGTGAGCAGTTCTTC
CASSPGGQGEQFF
>TRBJ1-6|TRBV19|TRBD1
TGTGCCAGTAGTAGGCAGGGGGTTCGTAATTCACCCCTCCACTTT
CASSRQGVRNSPLHF
>TRBJ1-2|TRBV4-2|TRBD1
TGTGCCAGCAGCCAAGCCCGGGACAGGCTTGTCAACTATGGCTACACCTTC
CASSQARDRLVNYGYTF
>TRBJ1-4|TRBV5-1|.
TGCGCCAGCAGCTTGGCATTGGGGCCCCGTGAAAAACTGTTTTTT
CASSLALGPREKLFF
>TRBJ2-1|TRBV15|TRBD2
TGTGCCACCAGCAGAGATCTCAAGCTAGCGGGAGTCAATGAGCAGTTCTTC
CATSRDLKLAGVNEQFF
>TRBJ2-7|TRBV11-1|.
TGTGCCAGCAGCTTACTTGCCTACGAGCAGTACTTC
CASSLLAYEQYF
>TRBJ1-6|TRBV18|.
TGTGCCAGCTCCCGGACAGTCAATTCACCCCTCCACTTT
CASSRTVNSPLHF
>TRBJ2-1|TRBV19|.
TGTGCCAGTAGGTCCGGGTTGTCCTACAATGAGCAGTTCTTC
CASRSGLSYNEQFF
>TRBJ2-2|TRBV5-4|TRBD1
TGTGCCAGCAGCACAGACAGGGCCGGGGAGCTGTTTTTT
CASSTDRAGELFF
>TRBJ2-3|TRBV9|.
TGTGCCAGCAGCGTAGGCGAAACTAGCACAGATACGCAGTATTTT
CASSVGETSTDTQYF
>TRBJ2-2|TRBV9|TRBD2
TGTGCCAGCAAGCGGGGCACCGGGGAGCTGTTTTTT
CASKRGTGELFF